These 18 T cell receptor beta chains were all obtained from the same sample, sequenced in a study of cytomegalovirus exposure and HLA in healthy donors. The assay was immunoSEQ multiplex PCR, and TCRdb's table has in-frame clones only and misses some. The table has roughly 150,000 clones, approximately 90% seen once. Sequenced material: PBMCs. Receptors originate from a man younger than 35 in good health and CMV-seronegative.

The V call is TRBV5-6, the J call TRBJ1-5, with 9 bases fitting TRBD1. The CDR3 runs to 17 residues. Per germline, CDR1 SGHDT and CDR2 YYEEEE. The V segment lost 4 bases and the J segment 1 base; nucleotides outside the gene matches: 9. The CDR3 here is CASSRGQGFFSNQPQHF. Here the CDR3 DNA reads TGTGCCAGCAGCAGGGGACAGGGATTTTTCAGCAATCAGCCCCAGCATTTT. Combining the CDR3 with reference TRBV5-6 and TRBJ1-5 gives the whole variable domain DAGVTQSPTHLIKTRGQQVTLRCSPKSGHDTVSWYQQALGQGPQFIFQYYEEEERQRGNFPDRFSGHQFPNYSSELNVNALLLGDSALYLCASSRGQGFFSNQPQHFGDGTRLSIL.

The chain employs TRBV27 and TRBJ2-1, with 7 bases matching TRBD2. With V trimmed by 5 bases and J by 7 bases, 8 bases remained unmatched. Germline V CDR1 and CDR2: MNHEY, SMNVEV (reference sequence). The CDR3 totals 14 residues. DNA for the CDR3: TGTGCCAGCAGTCCCTGGGGGGGGTGGAATGAGCAGTTCTTC. Protein sequence: CASSPWGGWNEQFF.

The V gene is TRBV5-1, the J gene TRBJ2-6; 8 bases map to TRBD1. Trimming at V came to 4 bases and at J to 2 bases, leaving 8 bases not matched to a gene. There are 17 residues in the CDR3. Germline lookup yields CDR1 SGHRS and CDR2 YFSETQ. The CDR3 region is CASSPIQGVTGANVLTF. In DNA, the CDR3 is TGCGCCAGCAGCCCGATACAGGGGGTAACTGGGGCCAACGTCCTGACTTTC.

The chain recombines TRBV19 with TRBJ1-2, with D unclear. Germline V gene data show CDR1 as LNHDA and CDR2 as SQIVND (reference sequence). The CDR3 is 14 residues long. The germline V and J ends were trimmed by 5 bases and 4 bases, with 14 bases remaining between them. CDR3 in DNA: TGTGCCAGTAGTCCCACTAGCGGAGGCTATGGCTACACCTTC. Translated: CASSPTSGGYGYTF. Full variable domain (outside the CDR3, taken from reference TRBV19 and TRBJ1-2): DGGITQSPKYLFRKEGQNVTLSCEQNLNHDAMYWYRQDPGQGLRLIYYSQIVNDFQKGDIAEGYSVSREKKESFPLTVTSAQKNPTAFYLCASSPTSGGYGYTFGSGTRLTVV.

This chain uses TRBV6-1 with TRBJ1-3; no definite D call. The V gene lost 1 base and the J gene lost 4 bases, with 11 bases spanning the gap. Germline values: CDR1 MNHNS, CDR2 SASEGT. The CDR3 consists of 15 residues. Here the CDR3 DNA reads TGTGCCAGCAGTGAAGATTCAGGTTCAGGAAACACCATATATTTT. Its protein product is CASSEDSGSGNTIYF.

The chain uses TRBV25-1 and TRBJ2-1, with TRBD2 matching 9 bases. CDR1 and CDR2 (germline): MGHDK, SYGVNS. The V gene end was trimmed by 1 base and the J gene end by 6 bases; junction bases not matched to a gene: 7. The CDR3 sequence is 16 residues long. This CDR3 is CASSEFRGREGNEQFF. CDR3 bases: TGTGCCAGCAGTGAATTCCGGGGGCGGGAGGGCAATGAGCAGTTCTTC.

This clone was seen only a few times. The chain combines TRBV6-4 with TRBJ2-2; 8 bases are shared with TRBD2. Germline V gene lookup returns CDR1 MRHNA and CDR2 SNTAGT. The CDR3 spans 15 residues. V was clipped by 3 bases and J by 4 bases; unmatched bases: 4. The CDR3 sequence: CASSESGSGTGELFF. CDR3 nucleotide sequence: TGTGCCAGCAGTGAGAGCGGGAGCGGCACCGGGGAGCTGTTTTTT.

The rearrangement joins TRBV5-1 to TRBJ1-1, with TRBD1 identical over 9 bases. In germline, CDR1 is SGHRS, CDR2 YFSETQ. V lost 0 bases and J lost 6; bases outside the gene matches: 6. This CDR3 has 15 amino acids. The DNA for the CDR3 is TGCGCCAGCAGCTTGGGAGACAGGGGGAGCTCTGAAGCTTTCTTT. It encodes CASSLGDRGSSEAFF.

This clone was counted a few times. This rearrangement joins TRBV5-1 to TRBJ1-2, with D possibly TRBD1 on 6 matching bases. The V end was cut by 4 bases, the J end by 4 bases, with 11 bases between. The germline gives CDR1 SGHRS, CDR2 YFSETQ. CDR3 size: 13 residues. For the CDR3, the DNA is TGCGCCAGCAGCGCTGAGACAGGCTATGGCTACACCTTC. Protein: CASSAETGYGYTF.

CDR3 in amino acids: CASTTWDFSTDTQYF. DNA for the CDR3: TGTGCCAGCACCACGTGGGACTTTAGCACAGATACGCAGTATTTT. The V call is TRBV9, the J call TRBJ2-3; D might be TRBD2 (6 bases). CDR3 length: 15 amino acids. V was shortened by 6 bases and J by 0 bases, with 14 bases between the two germline ends. The germline CDR1 and CDR2 sequences are SGDLS and YYNGEE.

For the CDR3, the DNA is TGTGCCAGCAGCTTATATCAGGGCTCCACTGAAGCTTTCTTT. Amino acid sequence: CASSLYQGSTEAFF. This chain links TRBV7-9 with TRBJ1-1, with TRBD1 as a possible D gene (5 bases). Germline CDR1 is SEHNR and CDR2 is FQNEAQ (reference sequence). Trimming took 2 bases from V and 4 from J, leaving 11 bases between them. The CDR3 is made up of 14 amino acids.

The V call is TRBV6-6, the J call TRBJ1-5, with 7 bases fitting TRBD1. The germline V gene has CDR1 MNHNY and CDR2 SVGAGI (reference sequence). The CDR3 extends over 14 amino acids. The V gene end was trimmed by 0 bases and the J gene end by 10 bases; junction bases not matched to a gene: 6. The CDR3 coding sequence is TGTGCCAGCAGTTACTCAGGGGGCCTAGACCCCCAGCATTTT. It translates to CASSYSGGLDPQHF.

V is TRBV5-6 and J is TRBJ2-7; D might be TRBD2 (6 bases). Deletions cut 0 bases from V and 2 bases from J, with 12 bases between. Germline CDR1 SGHDT, CDR2 YYEEEE. The CDR3 length is 15 residues. Written as DNA, the CDR3 is TGTGCCAGCAGCTTGGGTGGGGGGTACCCCTACGAGCAGTACGTC. Its protein is CASSLGGGYPYEQYV.

As regards this clone: At the DNA level, this CDR3 is encoded by other sequences in the same sample as well. The rearrangement joins TRBV5-1 to TRBJ2-3, with 9 bases lining up with TRBD2. The CDR3 totals 16 residues. Unmatched junction bases numbered 4, after V lost 0 bases and J lost 2 bases. CDR1 SGHRS and CDR2 YFSETQ come from the germline V gene. The CDR3 protein is CASSLGLAGNTDTQYF. The CDR3 nucleotides read TGCGCCAGCAGCTTGGGGCTAGCGGGGAACACAGATACGCAGTATTTT.

The chain links TRBV7-9 to TRBJ2-7; D is perhaps TRBD1 (6 bases). The CDR3 runs 13 residues. The V and J ends lost 4 bases and 2 bases respectively, with 9 bases between them. Germline lookup yields CDR1 SEHNR and CDR2 FQNEAQ (reference sequence). The CDR3 nucleotides are TGTGCCAGCAGCTCGACAGGAGCCTACGAGCAGTACTTC. Translation gives CASSSTGAYEQYF.

V gene TRBV27 combines with J gene TRBJ1-5, with a possible D match to TRBD1 (5 bases). The CDR3 extends over 13 amino acids. The V gene lost 4 bases and the J gene lost 5 bases, with 9 bases spanning the gap. Germline V gene lookup returns CDR1 MNHEY and CDR2 SMNVEV (reference sequence). The CDR3 DNA reads as TGTGCCAGCAGTTACGGGGGACATCAGCCCCAGCATTTT. This translates into CASSYGGHQPQHF.

This clone appeared a single time. This rearrangement joins TRBV25-1 to TRBJ2-1, with D tentatively TRBD2 (6 bases). Germline V gene lookup returns CDR1 MGHDK and CDR2 SYGVNS. The CDR3 runs 15 residues. V was shortened by 6 bases and J by 5 bases, with 17 bases between the two germline ends. CDR3 residues: CASSDQEGGHNEQFF. CDR3 sequence (DNA): TGTGCCAGCAGCGACCAGGAGGGAGGTCACAATGAGCAGTTCTTC. The full variable domain, in which reference TRBV25-1 and TRBJ2-1 provide the parts outside the CDR3, is EADIYQTPRYLVIGTGKKITLECSQTMGHDKMYWYQQDPGMELHLIHYSYGVNSTEKGDLSSESTVSRIRTEHFPLTLESARPSHTSQYLCASSDQEGGHNEQFFGPGTRLTVL.

This chain joins TRBV7-8 and TRBJ2-7, with D unclear. The germline V gene encodes CDR1 SGHVS and CDR2 FQNEAQ. Trimming removed 1 base from V and 1 base from J, with 11 bases in between. The CDR3 is 15 residues long. CDR3 in amino acids: CASSLVPGESYEQYF. DNA of the CDR3: TGTGCCAGCAGCTTAGTACCCGGAGAATCCTACGAGCAGTACTTC.